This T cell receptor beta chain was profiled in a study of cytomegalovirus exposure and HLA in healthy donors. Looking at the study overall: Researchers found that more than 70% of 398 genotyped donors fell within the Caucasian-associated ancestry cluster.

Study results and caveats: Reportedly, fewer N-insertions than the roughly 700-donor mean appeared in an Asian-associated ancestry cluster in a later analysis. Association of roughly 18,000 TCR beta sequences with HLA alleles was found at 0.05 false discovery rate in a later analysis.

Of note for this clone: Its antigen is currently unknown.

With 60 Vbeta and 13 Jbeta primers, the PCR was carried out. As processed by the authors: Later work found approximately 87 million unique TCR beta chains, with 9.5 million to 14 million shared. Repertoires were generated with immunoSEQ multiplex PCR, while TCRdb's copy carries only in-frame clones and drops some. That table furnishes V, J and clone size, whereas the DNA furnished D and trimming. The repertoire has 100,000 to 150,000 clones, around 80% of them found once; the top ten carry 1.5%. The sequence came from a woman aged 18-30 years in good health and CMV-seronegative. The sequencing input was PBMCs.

DNA of the CDR3: TGTGCCAGCAGCGCGTTCCTCGGCGGGGACACAGATACGCAGTATTTT. Translation gives CASSAFLGGDTDTQYF. This chain connects TRBV9 to TRBJ2-3; maybe TRBD2 (6 bases). This CDR3 spans 16 amino acids. CDR1 is SGDLS and CDR2 is YYNGEE in the germline V gene. Trimming took off 3 bases at V and 2 bases at J, with 16 bases between the two ends. The full variable domain, in which reference TRBV9 and TRBJ2-3 provide the parts outside the CDR3, is DSGVTQTPKHLITATGQRVTLRCSPRSGDLSVYWYQQSLDQGLQFLIQYYNGEERAKGNILERFSAQQFPDLHSELNLSSLELGDSALYFCASSAFLGGDTDTQYFGPGTRLTVL.